A single sample gave rise to the 4 T cell receptor beta chains below, sequenced in a study of T-cell reconstitution after alpha-beta-depleted transplantation in children. Library preparation (for TCRbeta) was performed with unique molecular identifiers. One entry per CDR3 protein results from TCRdb running MiXCR on the PCR reads. The table shows under 300,000 distinct CDR3 sequences, with roughly a tenth occurring only once. Sequences were derived from PBMCs from the stem cell graft donor, sampled from the stem cell graft. These receptors were taken from a human donor who donated a stem cell graft to a child with SCID.

V gene TRBV12-3 or TRBV12-4 combines with J gene TRBJ1-2; D is possibly TRBD1 (6 bases). This CDR3 has 16 residues. Trimming removed 3 bases from V and 4 bases from J, with 18 bases in between. CDR3 coding DNA: TGTGCCAGCAGTTTGGCAGGGGAGGTTTTTGCCTATGGCTACACCTTC. Translating gives CASSLAGEVFAYGYTF.

This clonotype was seen ten or more times. This CDR3 reads CASSPTGTSAGTGELFF. For the CDR3, the DNA is TGTGCCAGCAGCCCAACCGGGACTAGCGCCGGCACCGGGGAGCTGTTTTTT. This chain joins TRBV7-3 and TRBJ2-2, with 10 positions matching TRBD2. This CDR3 has 17 amino acids. Germline CDR1 is SGHTA and CDR2 is FQGTGA. Germline trimming cut 5 bases from V and 4 bases from J; bases unmatched to any gene: 10.

Ten or more counts support this clonotype. The chain combines TRBV11-2 with TRBJ2-7; 11 bases line up with TRBD2. Germline assignment: CDR1 SGHAT and CDR2 FQNNGV. The CDR3 length is 17 residues. Germline trimming cut 1 base from V and 2 bases from J; bases unmatched to any gene: 7. CDR3 in DNA: TGTGCCAGCAGCTTAGTCTACACTAGCGGGGGTGCCTACGAGCAGTACTTC. Its translation is CASSLVYTSGGAYEQYF.

This clonotype was detected many times. The rearrangement links TRBV6-5 to TRBJ1-5, with D tentatively TRBD1 (5 bases). V was shortened by 2 bases and J by 2 bases, with 19 bases between the two germline ends. The CDR3 has 18 amino acids. The germline V gene encodes CDR1 MNHEY and CDR2 SVGAGI. The CDR3 here is CASSYGARPTGGNQPQHF. CDR3 coding DNA: TGTGCCAGCAGTTACGGGGCCAGACCCACGGGCGGCAATCAGCCCCAGCATTTT.